The rows below give T cell receptor beta chains drawn from one sample of a study of T-cell memory formation after mild COVID-19. TCRdb independently ran MiXCR on the 5' RACE reads; one entry per CDR3 protein. Of approximately 350,000 distinct CDR3 sequences in the sample, 28% were seen once. The sample was PBMCs or a T cell subset sorted from them (not recorded which). The receptors were gathered from an adult woman who had mild COVID-19 (a few samples of this study predate the infection). Cell type and time point are not known. Each CDR3 is given with its conserved first and last residue. A D gene is named only where the DNA matches it firmly. Rows may omit the clone size; those that give it use once, few, many or a size class.

clone_size d_call j_call v_call cdr3_nt cdr3_aa
- TRBD1 TRBJ2-3 TRBV6-2/TRBV6-3 TGTGCCAGCAGTTACCGGGACAGGACAATAACAGATACGCAGTATTTT CASSYRDRTITDTQYF
- - TRBJ1-1 TRBV12-3/TRBV12-4 TGTGCCAGCAGTTTAGGCGGAAGGGATGAAGCTTTCTTT CASSLGGRDEAFF
few TRBD1 TRBJ2-5 TRBV5-1 TGCGCCAGCAGCTTGGCTTCCAGGGGGCGCAGTAACCAAGAGACCCAGTACTTC CASSLASRGRSNQETQYF
once TRBD2 TRBJ2-2 TRBV12-3/TRBV12-4 TGTGCCAGCAGTCCAGGGAGCGGGAGGGCTAAGACCGGGGAGCTGTTTTTT CASSPGSGRAKTGELFF
- TRBD2 TRBJ2-7 TRBV24-1 TGTGCCACCAGTGATCCGGGACTAGATCCCTACGAGCAGTACTTC CATSDPGLDPYEQYF
- - TRBJ2-1 TRBV6-5 TGTGCCAGCAGCCGTAACAGGGCTCGGTCCTACAATGAGCAGTTCTTC CASSRNRARSYNEQFF
- - TRBJ2-7 TRBV4-2 TGTGCCAGCAGCCAAGGGACTATGACCTACGAGCAGTACTTC CASSQGTMTYEQYF
few - TRBJ1-6 TRBV4-1 TGCGCCAGCAGCCAAGATTTGGCGCGCAGGTCACCCCTCCACTTT CASSQDLARRSPLHF
- - TRBJ2-1 TRBV24-1 TGTGCCACCAGTGCCTGGGTCTCCTACAATGAGCAGTTCTTC CATSAWVSYNEQFF
few - TRBJ2-1 TRBV12-3/TRBV12-4 TGTGCCAGCAGTTGGGGGGACAAGCCCTACAATGAGCAGTTCTTC CASSWGDKPYNEQFF
- TRBD1 TRBJ2-5 TRBV5-5 TGTGCCAGCAGCTTCAACCCGGGACAGATCCAAGAGACCCAGTACTTC CASSFNPGQIQETQYF
- TRBD1 TRBJ2-3 TRBV24-1 TGTGCCACCAGTGTCGTCGACGAGGGGGACAGGGTGAAAGATACGCAGTATTTT CATSVVDEGDRVKDTQYF
once - TRBJ2-2 TRBV11-2 TGTGCCAGCAGCTTCGGCGGGGGCAGCACCGGGGAGCTGTTTTTT CASSFGGGSTGELFF
many - TRBJ2-7 TRBV9 TGTGCCAGCAGCGTAGGGTCACAGGGAAACGAGCAGTACTTC CASSVGSQGNEQYF
few - TRBJ1-3 TRBV5-1 TGCGCCAGCAGCTTGTTCAGTTACGGAAACACCATATATTTT CASSLFSYGNTIYF
few TRBD2 TRBJ2-6 TRBV19 TGTGCCAGTAGTATCCGCGGACTAGCGGGAACCTCTGGGGCCAACGTCCTGACTTTC CASSIRGLAGTSGANVLTF
- TRBD2 TRBJ2-3 TRBV24-1 TGTGCCACCAGTGATCCACGAGCGGGAGAGTGGGTAGATACGCAGTATTTT CATSDPRAGEWVDTQYF
- - TRBJ1-1 TRBV15 TGTGCCACCAGCAGAGTTGACAGAGTAGCTTTCTTT CATSRVDRVAFF
- - TRBJ2-7 TRBV18 TGTGCCAGCTCACCACCCAATGTGGGCGGCTACGAGCAGTACTTC CASSPPNVGGYEQYF
few - TRBJ2-7 TRBV4-3 TGCGCCAGCAGCCAAGATCTTACGGGGTCCTACGAGCAGTACTTC CASSQDLTGSYEQYF
few TRBD2 TRBJ2-1 TRBV20-1 TGCAGTGCTAGAGATGCGGGAGGCCTGGGTGAGCAGTTCTTC CSARDAGGLGEQFF
- - TRBJ2-7 TRBV29-1 TGCAGCGTTGTGACGGGGGTCGAGCAGTACTTC CSVVTGVEQYF
- - TRBJ1-1 TRBV4-2 TGTGCCAGCAGCCAGGGACCTATGGAAACTGAAGCTTTCTTT CASSQGPMETEAFF
few TRBD1 TRBJ2-7 TRBV29-1 TGCAGCGCGGGACAGAACTACGAGCAGTACTTC CSAGQNYEQYF
many TRBD1 TRBJ2-1 TRBV12-3/TRBV12-4 TGTGCCAGCAGTTCAGGGGGCCGGGTGCTGAGTTCACACAATGAGCAGTTCTTC CASSSGGRVLSSHNEQFF
few TRBD1 TRBJ2-7 TRBV9 TGTGCCAGCAGCGTTGGGACGGGACAGGGGGGCGAGCAGTACTTC CASSVGTGQGGEQYF
few - TRBJ2-2 TRBV20-1 TGCAGTGCCAAGAGGTCCTCTGTAGGCACCGGGGAGCTGTTTTTT CSAKRSSVGTGELFF
- TRBD2 TRBJ2-3 TRBV6-5 TGTGCCAGCAGGCTTGGACTAGCCCCACCAGATACGCAGTATTTT CASRLGLAPPDTQYF
few TRBD2 TRBJ2-3 TRBV28 TGTGCCACCGACCTAGCGGGAGGTGTGAATACGCAGTATTTT CATDLAGGVNTQYF
once - TRBJ2-3 TRBV7-8 TGTGCCAGCAGCTCGACTAGAATGAATACGCAGTATTTT CASSSTRMNTQYF
once TRBD1 TRBJ2-7 TRBV27 TGTGCCAGCAGTTTCGGGGGACAGGGTCGGGAGCAGTACTTC CASSFGGQGREQYF
many - TRBJ2-7 TRBV20-1 TGCAGTGCTAGAGATAGTCTGGGCGGATCCCGTATATTC CSARDSLGGSRIF